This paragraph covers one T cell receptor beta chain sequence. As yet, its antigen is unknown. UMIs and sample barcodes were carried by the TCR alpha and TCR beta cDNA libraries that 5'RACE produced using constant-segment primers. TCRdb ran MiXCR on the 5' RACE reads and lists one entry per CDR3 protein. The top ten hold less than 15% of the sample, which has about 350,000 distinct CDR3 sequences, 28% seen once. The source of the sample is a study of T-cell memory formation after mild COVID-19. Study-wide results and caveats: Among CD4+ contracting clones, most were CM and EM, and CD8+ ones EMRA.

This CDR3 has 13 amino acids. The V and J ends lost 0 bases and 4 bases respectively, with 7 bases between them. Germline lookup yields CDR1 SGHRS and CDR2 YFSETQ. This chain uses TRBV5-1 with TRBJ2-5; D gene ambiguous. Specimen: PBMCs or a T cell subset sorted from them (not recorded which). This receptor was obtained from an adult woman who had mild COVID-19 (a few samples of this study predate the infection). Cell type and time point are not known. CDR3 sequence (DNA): TGCGCCAGCAGCTTGGAAGGGCTAGAGACCCAGTACTTC. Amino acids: CASSLEGLETQYF. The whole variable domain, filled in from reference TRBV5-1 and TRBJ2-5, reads KAGVTQTPRYLIKTRGQQVTLSCSPISGHRSVSWYQQTPGQGLQFLFEYFSETQRNKGNFPGRFSGRQFSNSRSEMNVSTLELGDSALYLCASSLEGLETQYFGPGTRLLVL.